The present entry profiles one TCR beta chain with its context. The antigen remains unidentified. PCR used 60 Vbeta primers and 13 Jbeta primers. Assay used: immunoSEQ multiplex PCR; TCRdb lists only in-frame clones, some missing. This sample has approximately 210,000 clones, with about 81% found just once. The ends lost 1 base at V and 4 bases at J; junction bases unmatched: 2. Germline-derived CDR1 and CDR2 are SGHNT and YYREEE (reference sequence). The CDR3 contains 16 residues. This sample is drawn from a study of cytomegalovirus exposure and HLA in healthy donors. Study-wide findings and caveats: Many donors carried some public TCRs, although rarity characterized most TCR sequences. The listing of approximately 160 TCR beta chains classed them as cytomegalovirus-associated. Across HLA loci, a later analysis found differing TCR association rates, with DRB1 most and HLA-C fewest. Segments of the TCR beta V type were, in most cases, productive about 90% or about 30% of the time in an earlier analysis.

The sample consisted of PBMCs. The V and J genes are TRBV5-4 and TRBJ2-3; the match to TRBD2 covers 14 bases. The sequence came from a man between 40 and 49 years old in good health and CMV-seropositive. The chain's CDR3 is CASSLRLAGGPDTQYF. For the CDR3, the DNA is TGTGCCAGCAGCTTGAGACTAGCGGGAGGGCCAGATACGCAGTATTTT.